The 30 T cell receptor beta chains below were found in one sample sequenced in a study of blood T cell repertoires in COVID-19. Sequencing used immunoSEQ multiplex PCR; TCRdb keeps in-frame clones, though not all of them. The table lists around 330,000 clones, about 87% of them singletons. Sequencing used PBMCs or T cells enriched from blood (not recorded which). The origin of the receptors is a woman between 18 and 30 years old who had recovered from COVID-19.

This clone appeared once. The CDR3 here is CASSLLTGELFF. As DNA, the CDR3 is TGTGCCAGCAGCCTTCTCACCGGGGAGCTGTTTTTT. The gene calls are TRBV6-5 and TRBJ2-2; D is unclear. The CDR3 is 12 amino acids. Trimming stripped 6 bases from V and 4 bases from J, with 6 bases between. Germline V gene lookup returns CDR1 MNHEY and CDR2 SVGAGI.

This clone was observed a single time. The gene calls are TRBV5-6 and TRBJ2-7; 10 positions match TRBD1. The V and J ends lost 5 bases and 3 bases, in that order; junction bases with no gene match: 8. The germline V gene encodes CDR1 SGHDT and CDR2 YYEEEE. This CDR3 contains 15 residues. For the CDR3, the DNA is TGTGCCAGCAGAGTATTTGGACAGGGGGACTACGAGCAGTACTTC. As protein: CASRVFGQGDYEQYF.

The CDR3 region is CASSDWAQSHNEQFF. Written as DNA, the CDR3 is TGTGCCAGCAGTGATTGGGCCCAGTCCCACAATGAGCAGTTCTTC. The V call is TRBV25-1, the J call TRBJ2-1; D is unclear. CDR3 length: 15 residues. The V end was cut by 3 bases, the J end by 5 bases, with 14 bases between. Germline V gene lookup returns CDR1 MGHDK and CDR2 SYGVNS.

The rearrangement uses TRBV3-1 (or the pseudogene TRBV3-2) and TRBJ1-4; tentatively, D is TRBD1 (5 bases). CDR3 length: 15 amino acids. CDR1 and CDR2 (germline): LGHDT, YNNKEL (reference sequence). The ends were cut back, 5 bases at V and 4 bases at J, with 14 bases in the middle. CDR3 region: CASSSNRMGNEKLFF. In DNA form, the CDR3 reads TGTGCCAGCAGCTCCAACAGGATGGGTAATGAAAAACTGTTTTTT.

The J gene is TRBJ1-2, the V gene TRBV4-2; 8 nucleotides align to TRBD1. The germline gives CDR1 LGHNA, CDR2 YNFKEQ. The V and J ends lost 4 bases and 3 bases, in that order; junction bases with no gene match: 7. This CDR3 spans 15 amino acids. The CDR3 loop is CASSPVSDRDYGYTF. The CDR3 DNA reads as TGTGCCAGCAGCCCCGTGTCGGACAGGGACTATGGCTACACCTTC.

The rearrangement links TRBV5-1 to TRBJ2-1; 11 bases fit TRBD2. The CDR3 totals 16 residues. Trimming took 0 bases from V and 7 from J; bases not matched to a gene: 6. The germline CDR1 and CDR2 sequences are SGHRS and YFSETQ. CDR3: CASSLGSSGGMNEQFF. In DNA, the CDR3 is TGCGCCAGCAGCTTGGGGTCTAGCGGGGGGATGAATGAGCAGTTCTTC. The variable domain in full, completed from reference TRBV5-1 and TRBJ2-1, reads KAGVTQTPRYLIKTRGQQVTLSCSPISGHRSVSWYQQTPGQGLQFLFEYFSETQRNKGNFPGRFSGRQFSNSRSEMNVSTLELGDSALYLCASSLGSSGGMNEQFFGPGTRLTVL.

The gene calls are TRBV28 and TRBJ1-6; D possibly corresponds to TRBD1 (6 bases). From germline, CDR1 is MDHEN and CDR2 SYDVKM. With 4 bases removed from V and 9 bases from J, the gap between germline ends came to 19 bases. The CDR3 sequence is 16 residues long. CDR3 coding DNA: TGTGCCAGCAGTTCCGCGGGAGGGGGGGGAGGTTCACCCCTCCACTTT. This gives the protein CASSSAGGGGGSPLHF.

The rearrangement joins TRBV20-1 to TRBJ2-2, with TRBD2 matching over 10 bases. CDR1 is DFQATT and CDR2 is SNEGSKA in the germline V gene (reference sequence). The junction had 7 bases not matched to a gene; V was cut back by 3 bases and J by 0 bases. The CDR3 extends over 17 amino acids. The CDR3 sequence: CSASRLAGASNTGELFF. DNA of the CDR3: TGCAGTGCTAGTCGGCTAGCGGGAGCCTCGAACACCGGGGAGCTGTTTTTT.

J is TRBJ1-1 and V is TRBV11-2; D is possibly TRBD1 (5 bases). The ends were cut back, 3 bases at V and 3 bases at J, with 14 bases in the middle. This CDR3 has 15 residues. Looked up from germline, CDR1 is SGHAT and CDR2 is FQNNGV. In DNA form, the CDR3 reads TGTGCCAGCAGCTTGGGGCAGGGCGTGTACACTGAAGCTTTCTTT. Its protein is CASSLGQGVYTEAFF.

This sequence joins TRBV6-5 and TRBJ1-2; D gene unclear. The length of the CDR3 is 14 residues. Trimming removed 6 bases from V and 0 bases from J, with 11 bases in between. Germline lookup yields CDR1 MNHEY and CDR2 SVGAGI. The CDR3: CASRPGLTNYGYTF. The CDR3 bases are TGTGCCAGCAGGCCAGGACTGACTAACTATGGCTACACCTTC.

The chain links TRBV28 to TRBJ2-1; 9 bases fit TRBD1. Trimming at V came to 1 base and at J to 2 bases, leaving 6 bases not matched to a gene. The CDR3 runs 17 residues. The germline gives CDR1 MDHEN, CDR2 SYDVKM. The CDR3 region has the DNA TGTGCCAGCAGTTTATCAGGGACAGGGAGAGCCTACAATGAGCAGTTCTTC. Translation: CASSLSGTGRAYNEQFF.

The rearrangement joins TRBV5-1 to TRBJ2-7; D tentatively reads TRBD1 or TRBD2 (6 bases each). Trimming took 4 bases from V and 7 from J, leaving 15 bases between them. Germline V gene data show CDR1 as SGHRS and CDR2 as YFSETQ. There are 13 residues in the CDR3. The CDR3 here is CASSLEGVGEQYF. DNA for the CDR3: TGCGCCAGCAGCCTGGAGGGGGTGGGGGAGCAGTACTTC.

This clone came up a few times. This sequence joins TRBV15 and TRBJ2-2; tentative D call: TRBD2 (5 bases). The CDR3 totals 14 residues. The V end lost 4 bases, the J end lost 4 bases, and 10 bases lay between the germline ends. Germline lookup yields CDR1 LNHNV and CDR2 YYDKDF (reference sequence). In nucleotides, the CDR3 is TGTGCCACCAGCAACGGACTCCGCACCGGGGAGCTGTTTTTT. The encoded protein is CATSNGLRTGELFF.

The chain is built from TRBV6-1 and TRBJ2-7, with TRBD2 matching 12 bases. The germline V gene encodes CDR1 MNHNS and CDR2 SASEGT. The CDR3 contains 17 residues. The V segment lost 2 bases and the J segment 1 base; nucleotides outside the gene matches: 6. The CDR3 DNA reads TGTGCCAGCAGTGAAAGGACTAGCGGGATGTCGTCCTACGAGCAGTACTTC. Translating gives CASSERTSGMSSYEQYF.

The V gene is TRBV18, the J gene TRBJ1-2; no firm D call. V was clipped by 0 bases and J by 8 bases, with 19 bases between them. Germline V lookup: CDR1 KGHSH, CDR2 LQKENI. CDR3 size: 16 residues. The CDR3 reads CASSPPNQRMWFGYTF. CDR3 in DNA: TGTGCCAGCTCACCACCGAACCAGAGGATGTGGTTCGGCTACACCTTC.

The V call is TRBV7-9, the J call TRBJ1-4; D is unclear. V shed 5 bases and J shed 8 bases, with 18 bases lying between them. Germline CDR1 reads SEHNR; CDR2 reads FQNEAQ (reference sequence). This CDR3 is built from 15 residues. CDR3 sequence: CASSTILSSSEKLFF. CDR3 bases: TGTGCCAGCAGCACCATACTTAGCTCTTCGGAAAAACTGTTTTTT.

In its sample, this clone was seen once. The chain uses TRBV7-2 and TRBJ1-1; a weak D match, TRBD1 (6 bases). The V and J ends lost 5 bases and 4 bases respectively, with 11 bases between them. CDR1 and CDR2 (germline): SGHTA, FQGNSA. The CDR3 is 13 amino acids. The CDR3 loop reads CASSAYRVTEAFF. The CDR3 coding sequence is TGTGCCAGCAGCGCCTACAGGGTCACTGAAGCTTTCTTT.

The J gene is TRBJ2-1, the V gene TRBV4-1, with 7 bases matching TRBD1. Per the germline V gene, CDR1 is MGHRA and CDR2 is YSYEKL. V trimming: 4 bases; J trimming: 8 bases; junction bases outside the gene matches: 5. The CDR3 contains 13 residues. The CDR3 protein is CASSRTTGDEQFF. The CDR3 bases are TGCGCCAGCAGCCGCACCACAGGGGATGAGCAGTTCTTC.

The chain has TRBV28 and TRBJ1-4; 9 nucleotides match TRBD1. The CDR3 contains 15 residues. Germline CDR1 MDHEN, CDR2 SYDVKM. V shed 1 base and J 8 bases; nucleotides not matched to a gene: 5. CDR3 amino acids: CASSLSITGGEKLFF. In nucleotides, the CDR3 is TGTGCCAGCAGTTTATCTATAACAGGGGGCGAAAAACTGTTTTTT.

The chain carries TRBV7-2 and TRBJ1-1; 7 bases are a match to TRBD1. J was trimmed by 5 bases and V by 2 bases; bases with no gene match: 14. The CDR3 is made up of 17 amino acids. Germline V gene lookup returns CDR1 SGHTA and CDR2 FQGNSA. The CDR3 is CASSLNPPQGGGTEAFF. The CDR3 DNA follows: TGTGCCAGCAGCTTAAACCCCCCTCAGGGGGGCGGAACTGAAGCTTTCTTT.

The gene calls are TRBV19 and TRBJ2-7; 7 bases are a match to TRBD1. V was pared by 5 bases and J by 2 bases, with 9 bases of the junction left unmatched. Germline CDR1 is LNHDA and CDR2 is SQIVND (reference sequence). The CDR3 extends over 15 amino acids. The CDR3 sequence: CASSYGQASPYEQYF. In DNA, the CDR3 is TGTGCCAGTAGTTACGGACAGGCCAGTCCCTACGAGCAGTACTTC.

The V and J genes are TRBV6-6 and TRBJ2-7; TRBD1 matches at 7 bases. The CDR3 length is 15 residues. The trim removed 6 bases at V and 3 bases at J, leaving 11 bases unmatched. Germline CDR1 reads MNHNY; CDR2 reads SVGAGI (reference sequence). Here the CDR3 reads CASSFRRGIDYEQYF. The CDR3, as DNA: TGTGCCAGCAGCTTTCGCAGGGGGATCGACTACGAGCAGTACTTC.

The CDR3 here is CASSYRGRSEKLFF. The CDR3 DNA is TGTGCCAGCAGTTACAGGGGGCGCAGTGAAAAACTGTTTTTT. The chain carries TRBV6-5 and TRBJ1-4, with 7 bases matching TRBD1. CDR1 is MNHEY and CDR2 is SVGAGI in the germline V gene. The CDR3 contains 14 residues. With V trimmed by 2 bases and J by 7 bases, 4 bases remained unmatched.

This clone was observed once. The CDR3 is CASSPLKGQDRYGYTF. The CDR3 DNA sequence: TGTGCCAGCAGCCCTCTAAAGGGGCAGGATCGGTATGGCTACACCTTC. The chain couples TRBV3-1 (or the pseudogene TRBV3-2) to TRBJ1-2, with D perhaps matching TRBD1 (5 bases). Per the germline V gene, CDR1 is LGHDT and CDR2 is YNNKEL (reference sequence). V lost 4 bases and J lost 5, with 20 bases in between. CDR3 length: 16 residues.

V and J are TRBV5-1 and TRBJ2-7; 9 bases map to TRBD1. The CDR3 spans 18 residues. Germline lookup yields CDR1 SGHRS and CDR2 YFSETQ. The V gene end was trimmed by 0 bases and the J gene end by 5 bases; junction bases not matched to a gene: 15. The CDR3 region has the DNA TGCGCCAGCAGCTTGGAGATTTCTGGACAGGGGTTATCTGACGAGCAGTACTTC. It yields the protein CASSLEISGQGLSDEQYF.

The V and J genes are TRBV6-5 and TRBJ2-7; weak D call: TRBD1 (5 bases). Germline assignment: CDR1 MNHEY and CDR2 SVGAGI. The CDR3 extends over 14 amino acids. With 2 bases removed from V and 1 base from J, the gap between germline ends came to 9 bases. The CDR3 coding sequence is TGTGCCAGCAGTTACAGGGGATTGTCCTACGAGCAGTACTTC. It yields the protein CASSYRGLSYEQYF.

The chain joins TRBV27 to TRBJ2-7; 9 positions match TRBD2. CDR3 length equals 13 residues. Germline V CDR1 and CDR2: MNHEY, SMNVEV (reference sequence). J was trimmed by 6 bases and V by 3 bases; bases with no gene match: 3. CDR3 nucleotide sequence: TGTGCCAGCAGTTTGGCGGGAGGGGTCGAGCAGTACTTC. It encodes CASSLAGGVEQYF.

The rearrangement links TRBV12-5 to TRBJ2-3, with a tentative D call TRBD2 (6 bases). Germline CDR1 and CDR2: LGHNT and FRNRAP. CDR3 length: 16 amino acids. V lost 5 bases and J lost 1, with 16 bases in between. CDR3 sequence: CASGPGVASGTDTQYF. DNA of the CDR3: TGTGCTAGTGGTCCTGGTGTGGCTAGCGGCACAGATACGCAGTATTTT.

This rearrangement joins TRBV7-6 to TRBJ1-4, with TRBD1 as a possible D gene (5 bases). The CDR3 is made up of 14 amino acids. In germline, CDR1 is SGHVS, CDR2 FNYEAQ. The V gene lost 5 bases and the J gene lost 10 bases, with 17 bases spanning the gap. DNA for the CDR3: TGTGCCAGCAGCCCTGAACCGGGGCGGGGAAAACTGTTTTTT. Protein: CASSPEPGRGKLFF.

The gene calls are TRBV7-8 and TRBJ2-7, with D tentatively TRBD1 (6 bases). The V end lost 5 bases, the J end lost 2 bases, and 10 bases lay between the germline ends. The V gene's germline CDR1 is SGHVS and CDR2 FQNEAQ. The CDR3 covers 13 residues. CDR3 DNA sequence: TGTGCCAGCAGCGGGGGCCCAGCCTACGAGCAGTACTTC. Encoded protein: CASSGGPAYEQYF.